This entry concerns a single TCR beta chain. Antigen unknown. This record comes from a study of T cell repertoires in aging, cancer and after chemotherapy. Study results and limitations: In healthy donors, age-related TCR diversity loss mainly reflected lost richness.

Germline V gene sequence: CDR1 LNHDA, CDR2 SQIVND (reference sequence). This CDR3 has 15 residues. With V trimmed by 6 bases and J by 4 bases, 10 bases remained unmatched. Amplification of TCR beta used genomic DNA extracted from peripheral blood. Multiplex touch-down PCR with TRB-A/B primers amplified rearranged V-D-J TRB sequences. TCRdb re-called the multiplex PCR reads with MiXCR, one entry per CDR3 protein. The sample lists 8,500 to 10,000 distinct CDR3 sequences; approximately 35% were seen once. The J gene is TRBJ1-2, the V gene TRBV19, with 8 bases lining up with TRBD1. This clonotype originated in a human donor in good health. The specimen was blood. DNA of the CDR3: TGTGCCAGTAGCCCCGACAGGGGAGGTACCTATGGCTACACCTTC. Translated: CASSPDRGGTYGYTF.